These T cell receptor beta chains were read from a single sample in a study of shared clonotypes between healthy human individuals. Data came from immunoSEQ multiplex PCR; TCRdb stores just in-frame clones and leaves some out. The table records just over 2,000,000 clones, 85% to 95% of them present only once. The sample comprised naive CD4+ T cells sorted from blood. These receptors originate from a man younger than 30 in good health. Each CDR3 is given with its conserved first and last residue. The order of the fields is V gene, clone size, CDR3 length, CDR3 protein. Not every row has a clone size; where given, it reads once, few, many or a size class.

V gene: TRBV30
clone size: .
CDR3 length: 14
CDR3 protein: CAWRGGGNGNEQFF

V gene: TRBV19
clone size: once
CDR3 length: 14
CDR3 protein: CASSMTGVEQPQHF

V gene: TRBV28
clone size: .
CDR3 length: 14
CDR3 protein: CASSSDSMYQPQHF

V gene: TRBV5-6
clone size: .
CDR3 length: 17
CDR3 protein: CASSFRTSGRARDTQYF

V gene: TRBV6-1
clone size: .
CDR3 length: 15
CDR3 protein: CASSEWRQGMHEQYF

V gene: TRBV11-2
clone size: .
CDR3 length: 16
CDR3 protein: CASSPIAGGPEETQYF

V gene: TRBV28
clone size: .
CDR3 length: 14
CDR3 protein: CASSLVAYEGGYTF

V gene: TRBV25-1
clone size: .
CDR3 length: 17
CDR3 protein: CASSDSRTSGSQETQYF

V gene: TRBV30
clone size: .
CDR3 length: 15
CDR3 protein: CAWTPGGNYNSPLHF

V gene: TRBV5-1
clone size: .
CDR3 length: 17
CDR3 protein: CASSLSASGGVTDTQYF

V gene: TRBV7-3
clone size: .
CDR3 length: 18
CDR3 protein: CASSLRPTLAGGPSEQFF